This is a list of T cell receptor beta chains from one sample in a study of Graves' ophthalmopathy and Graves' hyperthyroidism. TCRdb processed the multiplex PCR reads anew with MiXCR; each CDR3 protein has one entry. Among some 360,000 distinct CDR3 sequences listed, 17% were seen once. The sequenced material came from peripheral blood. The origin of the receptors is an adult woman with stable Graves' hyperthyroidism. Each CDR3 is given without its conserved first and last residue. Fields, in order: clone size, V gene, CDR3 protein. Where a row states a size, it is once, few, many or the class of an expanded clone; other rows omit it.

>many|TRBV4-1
ASSLLASGAQPQH
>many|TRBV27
ASGPPDEQY
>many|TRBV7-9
ASSLEDVWGSAF
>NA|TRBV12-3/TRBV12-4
ASSDLRSYEQY
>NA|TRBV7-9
ASSSRTGSSYEQY
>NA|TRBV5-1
ASSLKASGFPDTQY
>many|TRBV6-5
ASSLQGDYEQY
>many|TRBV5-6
ASSLDLPGTEAF
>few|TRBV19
ASSGRNSPLH
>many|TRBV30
AWSVRWDSNQPQH
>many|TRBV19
ASSIWLARQETQY
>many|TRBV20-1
SAELVGGTRTGELF
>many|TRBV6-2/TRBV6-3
ASSYAVTGELF
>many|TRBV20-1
SASLGEGMAKNIQY
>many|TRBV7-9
ASRAVDTEAF
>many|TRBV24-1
ATSDGNVYNQPQH
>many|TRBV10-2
ASSEGARNQPQH
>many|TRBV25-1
ASSTGRINYEQY
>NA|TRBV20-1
SARDPTGGDYGYT
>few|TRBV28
ASSLGESTEAF
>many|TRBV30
AWSGTRDQPQH
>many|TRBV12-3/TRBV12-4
ASSLILELF
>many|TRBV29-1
SVEDWDRGGNIQY
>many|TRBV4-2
ASSQDPGLAGSRQY
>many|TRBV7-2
ASSTQGQPQH
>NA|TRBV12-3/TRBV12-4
ASSTAGPEDTEAF
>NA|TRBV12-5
ASALGGMLGDGYT
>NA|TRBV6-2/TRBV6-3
ASGWTGDNSPLH
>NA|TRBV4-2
ASSPGQGQPSNQPQH
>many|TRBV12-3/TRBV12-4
ASSFYRLRAEAF
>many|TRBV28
ASSQGAGYGYT
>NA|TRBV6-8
ASRQGSNQPQH
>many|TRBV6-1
ASSSDRNYGYT
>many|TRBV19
ASSQWTGQTGELF
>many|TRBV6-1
ASSGTWTRAGGAQY
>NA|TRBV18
ASSEDRSQGTQY
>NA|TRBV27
ASSPTWRDRETNTEAF
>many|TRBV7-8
ASSLTGTGVETQY
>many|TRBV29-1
SVEDRRGKRYGYT
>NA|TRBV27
ASSSGTALYEQY
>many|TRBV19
ASSIGRASETQY
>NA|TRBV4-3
ASSQNGQGSYEQY
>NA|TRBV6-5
ASSYGRENSPLH